This passage covers 4 T cell receptor beta chains from one sample sequenced in a study of CD8+CD57+ T cells in acquired aplastic anemia. Sequencing was done on patients that had shown CD8+CD57+ cell expansion by flow cytometry. The study profiled TCR beta VDJ and CDR3 using genomic DNA as template. TCRdb reanalysed the reads using MiXCR and keeps one entry per CDR3 protein. The table has about 190,000 distinct CDR3 sequences, around 45% seen once. Source material: sorted CD4+, CD8+, or CD8+CD57+ T cells (not recorded which) from PBMCs. The receptor set was obtained from a human donor with aplastic anemia.

The chain combines TRBV7-8 with TRBJ2-1; 8 bases fit TRBD2. Germline lookup yields CDR1 SGHVS and CDR2 FQNEAQ. V dropped 5 bases and J dropped 7; count of bases not matched to a gene: 7. This CDR3 spans 14 amino acids. CDR3 region: CASSAIGGRNEQFF. Here the CDR3 DNA reads TGTGCCAGCAGCGCCATAGGCGGGAGGAATGAGCAGTTCTTC.

This clonotype was observed at least ten times. The V gene is TRBV10-3, the J gene TRBJ1-3, with 10 bases identical to TRBD1. The CDR3 has 14 residues. V lost 6 bases to trimming and J lost 6 bases; unmatched junction nucleotides: 5. The V gene's germline CDR1 is ENHRY and CDR2 SYGVKD. The CDR3: CAIRSGQGQNTIYF. The CDR3 nucleotides are TGTGCCATCAGATCGGGACAGGGGCAAAACACCATATATTTT.

This clonotype was seen ten or more times. The chain employs TRBV5-1 and TRBJ2-2, with TRBD2 matching over 7 bases. The CDR3 has 14 amino acids. The ends lost 4 bases at V and 4 bases at J; junction bases unmatched: 4. Germline V gene sequence: CDR1 SGHRS, CDR2 YFSETQ. CDR3 nucleotide sequence: TGCGCCAGCAGCGATCTAGCGGTCACCGGGGAGCTGTTTTTT. Encoded protein: CASSDLAVTGELFF. The entire variable domain, with the rest obtained from reference TRBV5-1 and TRBJ2-2, is as follows: KAGVTQTPRYLIKTRGQQVTLSCSPISGHRSVSWYQQTPGQGLQFLFEYFSETQRNKGNFPGRFSGRQFSNSRSEMNVSTLELGDSALYLCASSDLAVTGELFFGEGSRLTVL.

V usage is TRBV25-1 and J usage is TRBJ1-5; D not certain. V dropped 8 bases and J dropped 0 bases, with 11 bases sitting between them. The CDR3 length is 14 residues. In germline, CDR1 is MGHDK, CDR2 SYGVNS. For the CDR3, the DNA is TGTGCCAGCTATGATGGGTATAGCAATCAGCCCCAGCATTTT. The encoded protein is CASYDGYSNQPQHF.